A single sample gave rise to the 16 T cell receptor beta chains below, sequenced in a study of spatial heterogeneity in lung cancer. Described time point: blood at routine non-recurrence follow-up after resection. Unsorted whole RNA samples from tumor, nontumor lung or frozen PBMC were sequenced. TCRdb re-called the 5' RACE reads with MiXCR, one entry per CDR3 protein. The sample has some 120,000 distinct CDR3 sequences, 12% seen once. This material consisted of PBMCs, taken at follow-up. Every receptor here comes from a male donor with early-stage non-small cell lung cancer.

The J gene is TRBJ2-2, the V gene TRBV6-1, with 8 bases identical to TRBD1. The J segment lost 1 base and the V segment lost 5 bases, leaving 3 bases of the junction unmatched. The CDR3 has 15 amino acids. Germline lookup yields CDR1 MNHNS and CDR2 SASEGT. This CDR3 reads CASSSGTGNTGELFF. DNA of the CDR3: TGTGCCAGCAGTTCCGGGACAGGGAACACCGGGGAGCTGTTTTTT.

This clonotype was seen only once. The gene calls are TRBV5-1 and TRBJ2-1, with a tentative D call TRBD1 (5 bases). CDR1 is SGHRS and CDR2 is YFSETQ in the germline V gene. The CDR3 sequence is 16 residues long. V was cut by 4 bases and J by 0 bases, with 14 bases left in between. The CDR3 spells CASSPDTISSYNEQFF. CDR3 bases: TGCGCCAGCAGCCCGGACACCATAAGCTCCTACAATGAGCAGTTCTTC.

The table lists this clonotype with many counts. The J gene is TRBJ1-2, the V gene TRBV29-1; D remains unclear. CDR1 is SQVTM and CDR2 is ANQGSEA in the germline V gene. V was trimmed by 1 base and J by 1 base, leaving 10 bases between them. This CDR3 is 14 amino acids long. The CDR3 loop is CSVEGGSYNYGYTF. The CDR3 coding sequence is TGCAGCGTTGAAGGCGGCTCCTATAACTATGGCTACACCTTC.

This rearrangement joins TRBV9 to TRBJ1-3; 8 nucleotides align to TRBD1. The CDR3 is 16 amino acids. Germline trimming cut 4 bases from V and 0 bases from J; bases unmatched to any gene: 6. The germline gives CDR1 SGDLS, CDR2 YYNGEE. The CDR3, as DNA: TGTGCCAGCAGCCCCCGACAGGGGAGCTCTGGAAACACCATATATTTT. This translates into CASSPRQGSSGNTIYF.

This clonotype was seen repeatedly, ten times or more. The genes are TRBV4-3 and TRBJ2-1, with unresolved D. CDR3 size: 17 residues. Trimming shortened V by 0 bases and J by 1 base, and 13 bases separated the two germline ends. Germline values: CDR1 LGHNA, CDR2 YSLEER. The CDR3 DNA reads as TGCGCCAGCAGCCAAGACGGAATTGTCAGATCCTACAATGAGCAGTTCTTC. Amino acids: CASSQDGIVRSYNEQFF.

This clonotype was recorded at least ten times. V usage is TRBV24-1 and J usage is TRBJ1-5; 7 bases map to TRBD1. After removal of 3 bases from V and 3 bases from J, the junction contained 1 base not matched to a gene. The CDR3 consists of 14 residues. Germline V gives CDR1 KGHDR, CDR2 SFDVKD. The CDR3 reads CATSDGTVNQPQHF. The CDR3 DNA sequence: TGTGCCACCAGTGATGGGACAGTCAATCAGCCCCAGCATTTT.

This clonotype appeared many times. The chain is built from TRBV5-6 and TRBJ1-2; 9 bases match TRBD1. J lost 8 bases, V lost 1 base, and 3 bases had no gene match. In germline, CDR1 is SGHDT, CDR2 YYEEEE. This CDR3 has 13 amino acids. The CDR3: CASSLRQGDGYTF. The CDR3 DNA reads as TGTGCCAGCAGCTTGAGACAGGGGGACGGCTACACCTTC.

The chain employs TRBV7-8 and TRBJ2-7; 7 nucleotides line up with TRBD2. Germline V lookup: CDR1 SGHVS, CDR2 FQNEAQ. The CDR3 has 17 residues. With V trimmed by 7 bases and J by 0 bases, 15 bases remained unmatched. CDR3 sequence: CASTLLGGRGVSYEQYF. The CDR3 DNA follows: TGTGCCAGCACCCTTTTAGGTGGCCGGGGGGTCTCCTACGAGCAGTACTTC.

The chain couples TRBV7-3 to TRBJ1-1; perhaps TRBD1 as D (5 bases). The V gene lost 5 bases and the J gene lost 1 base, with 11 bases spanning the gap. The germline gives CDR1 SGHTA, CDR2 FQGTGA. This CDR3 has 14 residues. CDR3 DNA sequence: TGTGCCAGCAGCGTGGGGCCGCAGAACACTGAAGCTTTCTTT. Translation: CASSVGPQNTEAFF. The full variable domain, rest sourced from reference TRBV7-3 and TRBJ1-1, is GAGVSQTPSNKVTEKGKYVELRCDPISGHTALYWYRQSLGQGPEFLIYFQGTGAADDSGLPNDRFFAVRPEGSVSTLKIQRTERGDSAVYLCASSVGPQNTEAFFGQGTRLTVV.

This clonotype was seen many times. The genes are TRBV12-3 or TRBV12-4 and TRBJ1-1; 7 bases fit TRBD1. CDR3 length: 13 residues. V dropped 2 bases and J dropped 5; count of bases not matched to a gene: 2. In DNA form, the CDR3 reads TGTGCCAGCAGTTTACCAGGGGGGACTGAAGCTTTCTTT. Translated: CASSLPGGTEAFF.

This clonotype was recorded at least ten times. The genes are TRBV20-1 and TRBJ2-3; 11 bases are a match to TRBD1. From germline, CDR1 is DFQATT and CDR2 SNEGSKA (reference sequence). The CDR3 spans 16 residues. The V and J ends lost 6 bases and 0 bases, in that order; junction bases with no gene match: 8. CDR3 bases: TGCAGTGCAGAGAACCGGGACAGGGGGAGCACAGATACGCAGTATTTT. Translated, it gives CSAENRDRGSTDTQYF.

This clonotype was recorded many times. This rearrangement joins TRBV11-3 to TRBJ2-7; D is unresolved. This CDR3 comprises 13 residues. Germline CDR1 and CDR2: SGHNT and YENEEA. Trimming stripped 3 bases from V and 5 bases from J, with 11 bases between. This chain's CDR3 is CASSFGYLNEQYF. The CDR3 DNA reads TGTGCCAGCAGCTTCGGTTACCTAAACGAGCAGTACTTC.

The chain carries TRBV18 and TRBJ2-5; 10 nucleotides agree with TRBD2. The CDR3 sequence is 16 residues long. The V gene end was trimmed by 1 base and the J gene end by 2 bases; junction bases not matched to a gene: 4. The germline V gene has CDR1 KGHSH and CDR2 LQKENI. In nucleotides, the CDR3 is TGTGCCAGCTCACCACGAACTAGCGGGGTACAAGAGACCCAGTACTTC. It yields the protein CASSPRTSGVQETQYF.

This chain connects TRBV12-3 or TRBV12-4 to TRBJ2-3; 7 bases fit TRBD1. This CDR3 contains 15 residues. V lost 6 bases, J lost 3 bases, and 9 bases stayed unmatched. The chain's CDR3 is CASSPDPRGTDTQYF. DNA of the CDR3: TGTGCCAGCAGCCCGGACCCCAGGGGGACAGATACGCAGTATTTT.

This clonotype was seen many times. CDR3: CAISESSETQYF. The CDR3 coding sequence is TGTGCCATCAGTGAGTCCTCGGAGACCCAGTACTTC. The genes are TRBV10-3 and TRBJ2-5; D remains unclear. V lost 0 bases to trimming and J lost 5 bases, with 4 bases between them. Looked up from germline, CDR1 is ENHRY and CDR2 is SYGVKD. The CDR3 sequence is 12 residues long.

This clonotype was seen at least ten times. As DNA, the CDR3 is TGTGCCAGCAGTCGCCCAGGGGATAATTCACCCCTCCACTTT. Its protein product is CASSRPGDNSPLHF. V and J are TRBV6-5 and TRBJ1-6; possibly TRBD1 for D (6 bases). Trimming took off 5 bases at V and 5 bases at J, with 10 bases between the two ends. From germline, CDR1 is MNHEY and CDR2 SVGAGI. The CDR3 contains 14 residues.